This T cell receptor (beta chain) stems from a study of cytomegalovirus exposure and HLA in healthy donors. Whole-study results and caveats: Generally TCR sequences proved uncommon, though certain public TCRs appeared in numerous donors. It was confirmed in vitro that a few of the CMV-associated chains were specific for CMV antigens.

Of note for this clone: What it recognizes is unknown.

The CDR3 length is 17 residues. The germline gives CDR1 MGHRA, CDR2 YSYEKL. Trimming cost V 1 base and J 4 bases, with 19 bases left between them. The assay was immunoSEQ multiplex PCR, and TCRdb's table has in-frame clones only and misses some. Among about 160,000 clones listed, about 96% were seen once. Sequenced input: PBMCs. The genes are TRBV4-1 and TRBJ1-1, with D possibly being TRBD1 (6 bases). This receptor was identified in a woman between 18 and 29 years old in good health and CMV-seronegative. CDR3 protein: CASSQVYGGARGTEAFF. The CDR3 coding sequence is TGCGCCAGCAGCCAAGTATACGGGGGGGCGAGGGGCACTGAAGCTTTCTTT.